This T cell receptor beta chain emerged from a study of OX40 agonist ivuxolimab in advanced cancers. Background on the study: A diagnosis of hepatocellular carcinoma, melanoma, renal cell or head and neck cancer was present in dose-escalation patients.

Autoimmune disease history or systemic immunosuppression disqualified patients. This clone was observed once. V gave up 0 bases and J gave up 0 bases, with 5 bases separating them. The germline CDR1 and CDR2 sequences are MNHEY and SVGAGI. The CDR3 has 14 residues. Using immunoSEQ multiplex PCR, the repertoire was profiled, and TCRdb retains in-frame clones only, with some absent. Here the sample spans roughly 48,000 clones, roughly 81% being singletons. The source is an adult with an advanced solid tumor such as melanoma, head and neck, liver or kidney cancer. J is TRBJ1-2 and V is TRBV6-5; D possibly corresponds to TRBD1 (5 bases). The sequences come from CD4+ or CD8+ T cells sorted from blood, collected in a trial of the OX40 agonist ivuxolimab. The CDR3 nucleotides read TGTGCCAGCAGTTACTCGGGGGCTAACTATGGCTACACCTTC. Translating it yields CASSYSGANYGYTF.